Presented here are 29 T cell receptor beta chains from one specimen sequenced in a study of shared clonotypes between healthy human individuals (dated by TCRdb to the early 2020s). Library creation used the immunoSEQ multiplex PCR assay. TCRdb limited this immuneACCESS table to in-frame rearrangements with V and J called. A share of clones is missing; checked studies link under half to unresolved V genes, and the rest is unexplained. Recorded for this sample are around 1,100,000 clones; 77% of them occurred a single time. The top ten constitute roughly 0.83% of the sample. The material sequenced was memory CD4+ T cells from PBMCs. The sample's cell subset or site label, in plain terms: CD45RA-negative fraction. These receptors originate from a man aged 18 to 29 in good health. Some clones in this sample may be carry-over from other donors' samples.

Worth noting for this clone: This same CDR3 is encoded by further DNA sequences in the sample. This rearrangement joins TRBV18 to TRBJ1-5; TRBD1 might be the D (6 bases). Germline assignment: CDR1 KGHSH and CDR2 LQKENI. V was cut by 3 bases and J by 4 bases, with 10 bases left in between. This CDR3 has 14 amino acids. CDR3 protein: CASSPGQTNQPQHF. In DNA form, the CDR3 reads TGTGCCAGCTCACCCGGACAGACAAATCAGCCCCAGCATTTT.

For this clone: The same CDR3 can be traced to other DNA sequences in this sample. The V gene is TRBV5-1, the J gene TRBJ2-7; TRBD1 might be the D (6 bases). Germline-derived CDR1 and CDR2 are SGHRS and YFSETQ. This CDR3 spans 14 amino acids. Between the trimmed V and J ends, which lost 1 base and 1 base, there was a span of 9 bases. CDR3 nucleotides: TGCGCCAGCAGCTTGCTTGGGACATCCTACGAGCAGTACTTC. Protein: CASSLLGTSYEQYF.

Only one count was recorded for this clone. The J gene is TRBJ1-4, the V gene TRBV5-1, with 7 nucleotides matching TRBD1. CDR3 length: 14 amino acids. The J segment lost 4 bases and the V segment lost 1 base, leaving 1 base of the junction unmatched. The germline V gene has CDR1 SGHRS and CDR2 YFSETQ. The CDR3 spells CASSLQGGNEKLFF. CDR3 in DNA: TGCGCCAGCAGCTTGCAGGGGGGTAATGAAAAACTGTTTTTT.

This chain links TRBV28 with TRBJ2-1; TRBD2 agrees at 12 bases. J lost 7 bases, V lost 7 bases, and 8 bases had no gene match. The CDR3 sequence is 15 residues long. Germline CDR1 is MDHEN and CDR2 is SYDVKM. The CDR3 nucleotides read TGTGCCAGCACCATAGCACTAGCGGGAGGAAATGAGCAGTTCTTC. This sequence encodes CASTIALAGGNEQFF.

V and J are TRBV7-9 and TRBJ2-7; 7 positions agree with TRBD2. The CDR3 spans 16 residues. The germline V gene has CDR1 SEHNR and CDR2 FQNEAQ (reference sequence). The V gene end was trimmed by 3 bases and the J gene end by 4 bases; junction bases not matched to a gene: 12. Written as DNA, the CDR3 is TGTGCCAGCAGCTTCACGTCACGCGGGAGAGATTACGAGCAGTACTTC. Its protein is CASSFTSRGRDYEQYF.

This clone was recorded at least ten times. The CDR3 region has the DNA TGTGCCAGCTGGACAGTCCGGACTAGCGGGACGTTAAGGGCCTACGAGCAGTACTTC. This sequence encodes CASWTVRTSGTLRAYEQYF. The chain has TRBV27 and TRBJ2-7, with TRBD2 identical over 12 bases. CDR3 length: 19 amino acids. Germline assignment: CDR1 MNHEY and CDR2 SMNVEV (reference sequence). Trimming at V came to 8 bases and at J to 2 bases, leaving 19 bases not matched to a gene.

As to this clone: The sample has other DNA sequences that encode this CDR3 too. The V and J genes are TRBV6-1 and TRBJ2-2; possibly TRBD1 for D (6 bases). The V end lost 1 base, the J end lost 5 bases, and 11 bases lay between the germline ends. CDR3 size: 15 residues. CDR1 is MNHNS, CDR2 SASEGT, per germline. The CDR3, as DNA: TGTGCCAGCAGTGAAGGGGGGCGCGGGACCGGGGAGCTGTTTTTT. Protein product: CASSEGGRGTGELFF.

This clone came up many times. The chain links TRBV28 to TRBJ2-5; TRBD1 matches at 9 bases. J was trimmed by 7 bases and V by 4 bases; bases with no gene match: 10. The germline CDR1 and CDR2 sequences are MDHEN and SYDVKM. This CDR3 contains 15 residues. CDR3 region: CASSSRWTGVMTQYF. Written as DNA, the CDR3 is TGTGCCAGCAGTTCAAGATGGACAGGGGTAATGACCCAGTACTTC.

The V call is TRBV28, the J call TRBJ1-2; D may be TRBD1 (6 bases). Germline CDR1 reads MDHEN; CDR2 reads SYDVKM. Trimming took 5 bases from V and 5 from J, leaving 15 bases between them. The CDR3 runs to 14 residues. The CDR3 is CASSGGAGAYGYTF. For the CDR3, the DNA is TGTGCCAGCAGTGGGGGGGCCGGGGCATATGGCTACACCTTC.

The chain employs TRBV11-3 and TRBJ1-2; D remains unclear. The CDR3 consists of 13 residues. Trimming took off 3 bases at V and 8 bases at J, with 13 bases between the two ends. CDR1 is SGHNT, CDR2 YENEEA, per germline. In DNA, the CDR3 is TGTGCCAGCAGCTTCATTGTTACGGGCGGCTACACCTTC. This encodes CASSFIVTGGYTF. Combining the CDR3 with reference TRBV11-3 and TRBJ1-2 gives the whole variable domain EAGVVQSPRYKIIEKKQPVAFWCNPISGHNTLYWYLQNLGQGPELLIRYENEEAVDDSQLPKDRFSAERLKGVDSTLKIQPAELGDSAVYLCASSFIVTGGYTFGSGTRLTVV.

As for this clone: Additional DNA sequences in this sample encode the identical CDR3. The chain carries TRBV5-1 and TRBJ2-5, with no clear D. V was cut by 0 bases and J by 2 bases, with 5 bases left in between. In germline, CDR1 is SGHRS, CDR2 YFSETQ. The CDR3 covers 13 residues. The CDR3, as DNA: TGCGCCAGCAGCTTGGGTCCACAAGAGACCCAGTACTTC. Protein product: CASSLGPQETQYF.

This sequence joins TRBV19 and TRBJ2-7; D not certain. The V end was cut by 3 bases, the J end by 5 bases, with 20 bases between. Germline V gene lookup returns CDR1 LNHDA and CDR2 SQIVND (reference sequence). The CDR3 contains 16 residues. The CDR3 protein is CASSIGFSSNPHEQYF. Written as DNA, the CDR3 is TGTGCCAGTAGTATCGGATTCAGTTCGAACCCCCACGAGCAGTACTTC.

The chain has TRBV6-1 and TRBJ2-2; 9 nucleotides agree with TRBD1. The CDR3 spans 13 residues. The J segment lost 4 bases and the V segment lost 11 bases, leaving 5 bases of the junction unmatched. Germline CDR1 and CDR2: MNHNS and SASEGT. The CDR3 bases are TGTGCCCTCAGACAGGGGGTCACCGGGGAGCTGTTTTTT. Translated: CALRQGVTGELFF.

The CDR3 nucleotides are TGTGCCAGCTCACCAGAGACAACGTACTCTGGAAACACCATATATTTT. This translates into CASSPETTYSGNTIYF. The J gene is TRBJ1-3, the V gene TRBV18, with no clear D. The CDR3 has 16 amino acids. The V gene's germline CDR1 is KGHSH and CDR2 LQKENI. The V end was cut by 2 bases, the J end by 0 bases, with 11 bases between. Together with reference TRBV18 and TRBJ1-3, the CDR3 gives the full variable domain: NAGVMQNPRHLVRRRGQEARLRCSPMKGHSHVYWYRQLPEEGLKFMVYLQKENIIDESGMPKERFSAEFPKEGPSILRIQQVVRGDSAAYFCASSPETTYSGNTIYFGEGSWLTVV.

This chain connects TRBV4-1 to TRBJ2-2; 9 nucleotides line up with TRBD2. Germline values: CDR1 MGHRA, CDR2 YSYEKL. The CDR3 runs to 17 residues. Germline trimming cut 3 bases from V and 5 bases from J; bases unmatched to any gene: 10. In DNA form, the CDR3 reads TGCGCCAGCAGCCAGGGTAGCGGGAGCTCCGGGACCGGGGAGCTGTTTTTT. This gives the protein CASSQGSGSSGTGELFF.

This chain uses TRBV30 with TRBJ2-7; 11 nucleotides match TRBD2. V trimming: 3 bases; J trimming: 2 bases; junction bases outside the gene matches: 12. Germline CDR1 GTSNPN, CDR2 SVGIG (reference sequence). This CDR3 spans 17 amino acids. CDR3 nucleotides: TGTGCCTGGAGAGGGACTAGCGGCCCCTCCAACGCCTACGAGCAGTACTTC. Its protein is CAWRGTSGPSNAYEQYF. The entire variable domain, with the rest obtained from reference TRBV30 and TRBJ2-7, is as follows: SQTIHQWPATLVQPVGSPLSLECTVEGTSNPNLYWYRQAAGRGLQLLFYSVGIGQISSEVPQNLSASRPQDRQFILSSKKLLLSDSGFYLCAWRGTSGPSNAYEQYFGPGTRLTVT.

The chain is built from TRBV19 and TRBJ2-3; D is tentatively TRBD1 or TRBD2 (6 bases each). This CDR3 comprises 17 residues. Germline V lookup: CDR1 LNHDA, CDR2 SQIVND (reference sequence). V dropped 6 bases and J dropped 2 bases, with 21 bases sitting between them. CDR3 loop: CASRGGQGRGITDTQYF. CDR3 in DNA: TGTGCCAGTAGGGGGGGCCAAGGAAGGGGCATCACAGATACGCAGTATTTT.

The rearrangement uses TRBV4-2 and TRBJ2-2, with a weak D call TRBD2 (6 bases). V was pared by 4 bases and J by 3 bases, with 12 bases between. The germline CDR1 and CDR2 sequences are LGHNA and YNFKEQ. The CDR3 runs 15 residues. CDR3 nucleotide sequence: TGTGCCAGCAGCCCTGCCGGCGGGGACACCGGGGAGCTGTTTTTT. Amino acids: CASSPAGGDTGELFF.

The chain carries TRBV7-3 and TRBJ2-6; TRBD2 matches at 9 bases. This CDR3 has 18 residues. Germline assignment: CDR1 SGHTA and CDR2 FQGTGA. V lost 5 bases, J lost 0 bases, and 8 bases stayed unmatched. CDR3 region: CASSASGGIYSGANVLTF. As DNA, the CDR3 is TGTGCCAGCAGCGCCAGCGGGGGGATTTACTCTGGGGCCAACGTCCTGACTTTC.

This clone was counted between two and nine times. V usage is TRBV7-2 and J usage is TRBJ2-7, with D perhaps matching TRBD1 (6 bases). The V and J ends lost 2 bases and 4 bases respectively, with 12 bases between them. CDR3 length equals 14 residues. Germline V lookup: CDR1 SGHTA, CDR2 FQGNSA. DNA of the CDR3: TGTGCCAGCAGCTTAAAGACAGGAAAATACGAGCAGTACTTC. Its translation: CASSLKTGKYEQYF.

The chain carries TRBV5-1 and TRBJ2-2; a possible D gene is TRBD1 (6 bases). Trimming cost V 2 bases and J 0 bases, with 11 bases left between them. CDR3 length: 16 residues. Germline V gene lookup returns CDR1 SGHRS and CDR2 YFSETQ. The CDR3: CASSLIGTTNTGELFF. CDR3 coding DNA: TGCGCCAGCAGCTTAATCGGGACAACGAACACCGGGGAGCTGTTTTTT.

CDR3 in amino acids: CASSEGPMRAEAFF. For the CDR3, the DNA is TGTGCCAGCAGTGAAGGCCCCATGAGGGCTGAAGCTTTCTTT. The chain employs TRBV6-1 and TRBJ1-1; no clear D. CDR3 length equals 14 residues. The germline V gene has CDR1 MNHNS and CDR2 SASEGT. V lost 1 base and J 6 bases, leaving 12 bases between the germline ends.

V usage is TRBV6-5 and J usage is TRBJ1-4; D is possibly TRBD1 (6 bases). V was cut by 5 bases and J by 4 bases, with 11 bases left in between. This CDR3 has 14 residues. Germline CDR1 is MNHEY and CDR2 is SVGAGI. Written as DNA, the CDR3 is TGTGCCAGCAGTAAACAGGGAGTTAATGAAAAACTGTTTTTT. Protein product: CASSKQGVNEKLFF.

The chain recombines TRBV19 with TRBJ1-2; 9 bases line up with TRBD1. The CDR3 is made up of 15 amino acids. Germline loops: CDR1 LNHDA, CDR2 SQIVND (reference sequence). V lost 3 bases to trimming and J lost 4 bases; unmatched junction nucleotides: 6. CDR3 residues: CASSIGGTGSYGYTF. For the CDR3, the DNA is TGTGCCAGTAGTATTGGGGGGACAGGGTCCTATGGCTACACCTTC. The entire variable domain, with the rest obtained from reference TRBV19 and TRBJ1-2, is as follows: DGGITQSPKYLFRKEGQNVTLSCEQNLNHDAMYWYRQDPGQGLRLIYYSQIVNDFQKGDIAEGYSVSREKKESFPLTVTSAQKNPTAFYLCASSIGGTGSYGYTFGSGTRLTVV.

The chain recombines TRBV5-1 with TRBJ2-1, with TRBD2 matching 7 bases. Germline V lookup: CDR1 SGHRS, CDR2 YFSETQ. J was trimmed by 0 bases and V by 5 bases; bases with no gene match: 5. The CDR3 consists of 15 residues. The CDR3 sequence is CASSPSGLSYNEQFF. Written as DNA, the CDR3 is TGCGCCAGCAGTCCTAGCGGCCTCTCCTACAATGAGCAGTTCTTC.

This clone was seen just once. This CDR3 is CASSSTVGIQYF. The CDR3, as DNA: TGTGCCAGCAGTTCCACGGTGGGCATTCAGTACTTC. The chain is built from TRBV28 and TRBJ2-4; D not certain. Germline V CDR1 and CDR2: MDHEN, SYDVKM. This CDR3 has 12 residues. Between the trimmed V and J ends, which lost 4 bases and 9 bases, there was a span of 10 bases.

This chain uses TRBV18 with TRBJ2-1; D is perhaps TRBD2 (6 bases). The CDR3 totals 14 residues. Trimming pared 6 bases from V and 6 bases from J, leaving 15 bases between. Germline CDR1 reads KGHSH; CDR2 reads LQKENI. The CDR3 loop is CASSLNRDFNEQFF. CDR3 nucleotide sequence: TGTGCCAGCTCTCTCAACCGGGACTTCAATGAGCAGTTCTTC.

J is TRBJ1-1 and V is TRBV5-1; D gene unclear. This CDR3 spans 14 amino acids. Trimming cost V 2 bases and J 1 base, with 9 bases left between them. Germline V CDR1 and CDR2: SGHRS, YFSETQ. The DNA of the CDR3 is TGCGCCAGCAGCTTCTCTGTAGGGAACACTGAAGCTTTCTTT. This encodes CASSFSVGNTEAFF.

The V and J genes are TRBV2 and TRBJ2-2; D is possibly TRBD1 or TRBD2 (5 bases each). The CDR3 totals 16 residues. V was trimmed by 6 bases and J by 2 bases, leaving 16 bases between them. CDR1 SNHLY and CDR2 FYNNEI come from the germline V gene. The DNA of the CDR3 is TGTGCCAGCAGCCCAGGGCTGGGGGTCAACACCGGGGAGCTGTTTTTT. This sequence encodes CASSPGLGVNTGELFF. Combining the CDR3 with reference TRBV2 and TRBJ2-2 gives the whole variable domain EPEVTQTPSHQVTQMGQEVILRCVPISNHLYFYWYRQILGQKVEFLVSFYNNEISEKSEIFDDQFSVERPDGSNFTLKIRSTKLEDSAMYFCASSPGLGVNTGELFFGEGSRLTVL.